One and the same sample provided the 29 T cell receptor beta chains below, sequenced in a study of cytomegalovirus exposure and HLA in healthy donors. Primers: 60 Vbeta forward and 13 Jbeta reverse. The repertoire was sequenced with immunoSEQ multiplex PCR; TCRdb's copy has only in-frame clones and lacks some. Of about 180,000 clones listed, about 77% were seen once; the top ten hold 1.3%. Sequenced material: PBMCs. The receptors here all came from a man aged 25 to 40 in good health and CMV-seronegative.

The chain employs TRBV7-3 and TRBJ2-5; 7 positions agree with TRBD2. V lost 1 base and J lost 1; bases outside the gene matches: 0. Germline V gives CDR1 SGHTA, CDR2 FQGTGA. CDR3 size: 14 residues. The chain's CDR3 is CASSLIAGQETQYF. CDR3 DNA sequence: TGTGCCAGCAGCTTAATAGCGGGCCAAGAGACCCAGTACTTC.

The rearrangement links TRBV19 to TRBJ2-5, with D maybe TRBD2 (6 bases). The ends were cut back, 6 bases at V and 2 bases at J, with 13 bases in the middle. This CDR3 spans 14 amino acids. The germline V gene encodes CDR1 LNHDA and CDR2 SQIVND (reference sequence). The chain's CDR3 is CASSLWGEQETQYF. The CDR3 nucleotides are TGTGCCAGTAGCCTTTGGGGGGAGCAAGAGACCCAGTACTTC.

V is TRBV4-1 and J is TRBJ2-2, with 9 bases identical to TRBD2. The CDR3 totals 16 residues. Germline V gene data show CDR1 as MGHRA and CDR2 as YSYEKL. J was trimmed by 2 bases and V by 3 bases; bases with no gene match: 4. The CDR3 reads CASSHSSGTNTGELFF. The CDR3 DNA reads as TGCGCCAGCAGCCATTCTAGCGGGACCAACACCGGGGAGCTGTTTTTT.

The V and J genes are TRBV25-1 and TRBJ1-1; 8 bases align to TRBD1. This CDR3 contains 15 residues. After removal of 7 bases from V and 4 bases from J, the junction contained 11 bases not matched to a gene. The germline V gene has CDR1 MGHDK and CDR2 SYGVNS. The CDR3 sequence is CASTKDRVTRTEAFF. CDR3 coding DNA: TGTGCCAGCACTAAGGACAGGGTGACTCGCACTGAAGCTTTCTTT.

This chain joins TRBV11-3 and TRBJ2-5; D gene ambiguous. There are 14 residues in the CDR3. In germline, CDR1 is SGHNT, CDR2 YENEEA. V lost 1 base, J lost 1 base, and 7 bases lay in between. CDR3 amino acids: CASSLGPFQETQYF. The CDR3 DNA is TGTGCCAGCAGCTTAGGGCCGTTCCAAGAGACCCAGTACTTC.

CDR3 region: CAWMTGEKLFF. CDR3 DNA: TGTGCCTGGATGACAGGTGAAAAACTGTTTTTT. The rearrangement uses TRBV30 and TRBJ1-4; TRBD1 might be the D (6 bases). The CDR3 sequence is 11 residues long. Germline assignment: CDR1 GTSNPN and CDR2 SVGIG (reference sequence). Trimming removed 4 bases at V and 7 bases at J, with 7 bases between. The full variable domain, with the rest looked up from reference TRBV30 and TRBJ1-4, is SQTIHQWPATLVQPVGSPLSLECTVEGTSNPNLYWYRQAAGRGLQLLFYSVGIGQISSEVPQNLSASRPQDRQFILSSKKLLLSDSGFYLCAWMTGEKLFFGSGTQLSVL.

J is TRBJ1-2 and V is TRBV30, with no clear D. This CDR3 is 14 amino acids long. In germline, CDR1 is GTSNPN, CDR2 SVGIG (reference sequence). Trimming took 2 bases from V and 1 from J, leaving 11 bases between them. The CDR3 here is CAWSHDNSNYGYTF. CDR3 DNA: TGTGCCTGGAGTCATGACAACAGTAACTATGGCTACACCTTC. Drawing the rest from reference TRBV30 and TRBJ1-2, the complete variable domain is SQTIHQWPATLVQPVGSPLSLECTVEGTSNPNLYWYRQAAGRGLQLLFYSVGIGQISSEVPQNLSASRPQDRQFILSSKKLLLSDSGFYLCAWSHDNSNYGYTFGSGTRLTVV.

The chain couples TRBV5-1 to TRBJ2-7; D may be TRBD1 (5 bases). This CDR3 is 16 amino acids long. V was shortened by 3 bases and J by 3 bases, with 19 bases between the two germline ends. Germline values: CDR1 SGHRS, CDR2 YFSETQ. The CDR3 DNA follows: TGCGCCAGCAGCTCCGTTTGGCGAGGACAAAACTACGAGCAGTACTTC. Protein sequence: CASSSVWRGQNYEQYF.

This clone was seen only once. The chain combines TRBV18 with TRBJ1-4, with D possibly matching TRBD1 (5 bases). Trimming left V 4 bases short and J 8 bases short, with 11 bases between. This CDR3 comprises 13 residues. The germline gives CDR1 KGHSH, CDR2 LQKENI. DNA for the CDR3: TGTGCCAGCTCACGGGGGGTCCGCGAAAAACTGTTTTTT. The encoded protein is CASSRGVREKLFF.

The chain employs TRBV6-1 and TRBJ2-2; 11 positions match TRBD1. Trimming at V came to 7 bases and at J to 6 bases, leaving 7 bases not matched to a gene. The CDR3 contains 15 residues. Germline CDR1 reads MNHNS; CDR2 reads SASEGT. CDR3 in amino acids: CASTVGTGGPGELFF. The CDR3 DNA follows: TGTGCCAGCACCGTTGGGACAGGGGGGCCCGGGGAGCTGTTTTTT.

CDR3 sequence (DNA): TGTGCCAGCAGCCAAGCCAGCGGGGGCACAGATACGCAGTATTTT. This codes for CASSQASGGTDTQYF. The chain joins TRBV4-2 to TRBJ2-3, with 7 bases aligning to TRBD2. The CDR3 consists of 15 residues. Germline trimming cut 1 base from V and 1 base from J; bases unmatched to any gene: 2. Germline V gives CDR1 LGHNA, CDR2 YNFKEQ.

Written as DNA, the CDR3 is TGTGCCAGCAGCCCTATGGGACAGGGGGCGTCCTACGAGCAGTACTTC. Amino acid sequence: CASSPMGQGASYEQYF. This sequence joins TRBV13 and TRBJ2-7, with 12 bases identical to TRBD1. The CDR3 has 16 residues. Germline V lookup: CDR1 PRHDT, CDR2 FYEKMQ (reference sequence). The trim removed 5 bases at V and 1 base at J, leaving 6 bases unmatched.

The chain joins TRBV7-2 to TRBJ2-7; 8 bases are a match to TRBD1. Germline V gene lookup returns CDR1 SGHTA and CDR2 FQGNSA. The CDR3 extends over 15 amino acids. V shed 1 base, J shed 5 bases, and the junction held 7 bases outside the gene matches. CDR3 region: CASSLEDGQGHEQYF. In DNA, the CDR3 is TGTGCCAGCAGCTTAGAGGACGGACAGGGCCACGAGCAGTACTTC. The full variable domain, with the rest looked up from reference TRBV7-2 and TRBJ2-7, is GAGVSQSPSNKVTEKGKDVELRCDPISGHTALYWYRQSLGQGLEFLIYFQGNSAPDKSGLPSDRFSAERTGGSVSTLTIQRTQQEDSAVYLCASSLEDGQGHEQYFGPGTRLTVT.

There are a few counts of this clone. Here the CDR3 reads CASSVGLAQETQYF. The CDR3 nucleotides are TGTGCCAGCAGCGTGGGACTAGCACAAGAGACCCAGTACTTC. V is TRBV7-3 and J is TRBJ2-5; the match to TRBD2 covers 9 bases. The CDR3 is 14 amino acids. The V segment lost 5 bases and the J segment 2 bases; nucleotides outside the gene matches: 3. Germline loops: CDR1 SGHTA, CDR2 FQGTGA.

The chain employs TRBV7-9 and TRBJ2-1; D might be TRBD2 (6 bases). The CDR3 totals 14 residues. Germline V gene lookup returns CDR1 SEHNR and CDR2 FQNEAQ (reference sequence). Between the trimmed V and J ends, which lost 11 bases and 0 bases, there was a span of 14 bases. In nucleotides, the CDR3 is TGTGCCTGCCCCCGGGGGTTCTCCTACAATGAGCAGTTCTTC. Translation gives CACPRGFSYNEQFF.

The chain carries TRBV7-3 and TRBJ2-7; the match to TRBD2 covers 7 bases. Germline lookup yields CDR1 SGHTA and CDR2 FQGTGA. The trim removed 3 bases at V and 2 bases at J, leaving 10 bases unmatched. There are 16 residues in the CDR3. The CDR3 coding sequence is TGTGCCAGCAGCTTGGACGGAGGCGGGAGTCCCTACGAGCAGTACTTC. This codes for CASSLDGGGSPYEQYF.

This chain connects TRBV27 to TRBJ2-2; D is unresolved. V was trimmed by 6 bases and J by 7 bases, leaving 9 bases between them. Germline CDR1 and CDR2: MNHEY and SMNVEV (reference sequence). The CDR3 spans 12 residues. The chain's CDR3 is CASSRVNGELFF. CDR3 DNA: TGTGCCAGCAGCCGAGTTAACGGGGAGCTGTTTTTT.

This rearrangement joins TRBV11-3 to TRBJ2-1, with 10 bases aligning to TRBD2. Trimming at V came to 1 base and at J to 9 bases, leaving 6 bases not matched to a gene. The germline CDR1 and CDR2 sequences are SGHNT and YENEEA. CDR3 length equals 15 residues. CDR3 in amino acids: CASSLGTSGISEQFF. Written as DNA, the CDR3 is TGTGCCAGCAGCTTAGGGACTAGCGGAATCAGTGAGCAGTTCTTC.

This chain joins TRBV30 and TRBJ1-4; 7 nucleotides match TRBD1. V shed 0 bases and J 8 bases; nucleotides not matched to a gene: 9. The CDR3 is 15 residues long. Germline V gene data show CDR1 as GTSNPN and CDR2 as SVGIG (reference sequence). CDR3 in DNA: TGTGCCTGGAGTGTTGGGACAGAAAGAAGGGAAAAACTGTTTTTT. It codes for CAWSVGTERREKLFF.

The J gene is TRBJ2-7, the V gene TRBV7-2, with a tentative D call TRBD1 (5 bases). The CDR3 spans 14 residues. In germline, CDR1 is SGHTA, CDR2 FQGNSA. Trimming removed 8 bases from V and 2 bases from J, with 16 bases in between. This CDR3 is CASVWNQGPYEQYF. The CDR3 DNA follows: TGTGCCAGCGTTTGGAACCAGGGTCCCTACGAGCAGTACTTC. Full variable domain (remainder filled in from reference TRBV7-2 and TRBJ2-7): GAGVSQSPSNKVTEKGKDVELRCDPISGHTALYWYRQSLGQGLEFLIYFQGNSAPDKSGLPSDRFSAERTGGSVSTLTIQRTQQEDSAVYLCASVWNQGPYEQYFGPGTRLTVT.

The chain recombines TRBV7-2 with TRBJ2-7, with a possible D match to TRBD2 (6 bases). The CDR3 runs to 15 residues. Between the trimmed V and J ends, which lost 3 bases and 4 bases, there was a span of 16 bases. Germline CDR1 and CDR2: SGHTA and FQGNSA. CDR3 protein: CASSLGTGFRYEQYF. For the CDR3, the DNA is TGTGCCAGCAGCTTGGGGACTGGGTTTAGGTACGAGCAGTACTTC.

The chain uses TRBV7-2 and TRBJ2-2; a possible D gene is TRBD1 (5 bases). Germline V gives CDR1 SGHTA, CDR2 FQGNSA. This CDR3 comprises 15 residues. V was cut by 5 bases and J by 1 base, with 11 bases left in between. The CDR3 region has the DNA TGTGCCAGCAGCCTGCGACAGATGAACACCGGGGAGCTGTTTTTT. Its translation is CASSLRQMNTGELFF.

The rearrangement links TRBV9 to TRBJ1-2; a possible D gene is TRBD1 (6 bases). V lost 0 bases to trimming and J lost 7 bases, with 10 bases between them. This CDR3 is built from 13 residues. Germline CDR1 SGDLS, CDR2 YYNGEE. The chain's CDR3 is CASSVAGVGGYTF. Written as DNA, the CDR3 is TGTGCCAGCAGCGTAGCAGGGGTAGGTGGCTACACCTTC.

V and J are TRBV28 and TRBJ2-2, with 7 bases that match TRBD1. V was pared by 4 bases and J by 7 bases, with 9 bases of the junction left unmatched. The CDR3 loop spans 15 amino acids. CDR1 is MDHEN, CDR2 SYDVKM, per germline. CDR3 coding DNA: TGTGCCAGCAGTTCACGACAGGGTCGGGACGGGGAGCTGTTTTTT. This sequence encodes CASSSRQGRDGELFF.

The chain joins TRBV20-1 to TRBJ1-2, with D uncertain. Per germline, CDR1 DFQATT and CDR2 SNEGSKA (reference sequence). This CDR3 is 8 amino acids long. The CDR3 here is CRGDGYTF. The CDR3 coding sequence is TGCAGGGGCGATGGCTACACCTTC.

The gene calls are TRBV6-5 and TRBJ1-5; 7 bases line up with TRBD1. The CDR3 runs 15 residues. In germline, CDR1 is MNHEY, CDR2 SVGAGI. J was trimmed by 1 base and V by 7 bases; bases with no gene match: 7. The CDR3 region is CASTDRAYSNQPQHF. CDR3 sequence (DNA): TGTGCCAGCACTGACAGGGCTTACAGCAATCAGCCCCAGCATTTT.

The CDR3 here is CASSPGTGGGELFF. The CDR3 DNA sequence: TGTGCCAGCAGCCCTGGGACAGGCGGCGGGGAGCTGTTTTTT. The chain has TRBV14 and TRBJ2-2; 8 nucleotides agree with TRBD1. The CDR3 consists of 14 residues. J gave up 7 bases and V 4 bases, and 5 bases lay outside the gene matches. Per germline, CDR1 SGHDN and CDR2 FVKESK.

The genes are TRBV19 and TRBJ1-2, with 8 bases lining up with TRBD1. After removal of 8 bases from V and 4 bases from J, the junction contained 6 bases not matched to a gene. Germline V gene data show CDR1 as LNHDA and CDR2 as SQIVND (reference sequence). The CDR3 has 13 amino acids. The CDR3 loop reads CASQDRAGYGYTF. The CDR3 DNA follows: TGTGCCAGTCAGGACAGGGCTGGCTATGGCTACACCTTC.

Remarks on this clone: A junction end diverges from the germline sequence, so it may reflect a read error. This sequence joins TRBV7-9 and TRBJ1-5; TRBD1 agrees at 8 bases. Germline assignment: CDR1 SEHNR and CDR2 FQNEAQ (reference sequence). The CDR3 sequence is 16 residues long. In DNA form, the CDR3 reads TGTTCCAGCAGCTTATTTTTAGGACAGGGTGATCAGCCCCAGCATTTT. It translates to CSSSLFLGQGDQPQHF.